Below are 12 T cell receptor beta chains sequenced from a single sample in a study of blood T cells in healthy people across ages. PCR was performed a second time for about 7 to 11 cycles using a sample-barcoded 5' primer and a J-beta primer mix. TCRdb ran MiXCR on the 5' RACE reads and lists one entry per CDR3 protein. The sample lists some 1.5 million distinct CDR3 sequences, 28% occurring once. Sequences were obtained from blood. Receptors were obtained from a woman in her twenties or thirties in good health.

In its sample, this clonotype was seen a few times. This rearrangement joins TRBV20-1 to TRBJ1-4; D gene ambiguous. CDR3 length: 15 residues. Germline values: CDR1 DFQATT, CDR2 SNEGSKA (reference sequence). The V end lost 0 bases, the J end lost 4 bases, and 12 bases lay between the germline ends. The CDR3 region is CSARDQMRDNEKLFF. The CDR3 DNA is TGCAGTGCTAGAGATCAAATGAGAGATAATGAAAAACTGTTTTTT.

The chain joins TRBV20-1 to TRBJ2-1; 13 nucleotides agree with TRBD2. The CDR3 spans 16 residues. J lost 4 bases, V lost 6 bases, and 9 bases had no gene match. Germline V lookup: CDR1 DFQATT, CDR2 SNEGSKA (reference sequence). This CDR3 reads CSAPGLAGDTYNEQFF. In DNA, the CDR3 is TGCAGTGCCCCCGGACTAGCGGGGGACACATACAATGAGCAGTTCTTC.

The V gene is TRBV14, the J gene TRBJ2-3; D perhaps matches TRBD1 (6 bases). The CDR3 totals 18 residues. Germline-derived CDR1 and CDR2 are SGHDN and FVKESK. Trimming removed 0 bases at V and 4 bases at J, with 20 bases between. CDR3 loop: CASSQDRVWGQNSDTQYF. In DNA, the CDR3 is TGTGCCAGCAGCCAAGATAGAGTTTGGGGACAAAATTCAGATACGCAGTATTTT.

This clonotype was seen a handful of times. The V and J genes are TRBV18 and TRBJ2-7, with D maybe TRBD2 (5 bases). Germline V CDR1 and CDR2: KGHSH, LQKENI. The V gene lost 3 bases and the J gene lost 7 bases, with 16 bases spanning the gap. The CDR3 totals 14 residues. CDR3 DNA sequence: TGTGCCAGCTCACCTAATGGGAGCGGAAGTGAGCAGTACTTC. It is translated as CASSPNGSGSEQYF.

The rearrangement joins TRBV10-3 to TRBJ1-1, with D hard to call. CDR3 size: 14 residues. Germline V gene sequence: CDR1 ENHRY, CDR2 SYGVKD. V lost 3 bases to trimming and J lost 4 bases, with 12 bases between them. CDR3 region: CAISDWRPGTEAFF. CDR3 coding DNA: TGTGCCATCAGTGATTGGCGTCCGGGCACTGAAGCTTTCTTT.

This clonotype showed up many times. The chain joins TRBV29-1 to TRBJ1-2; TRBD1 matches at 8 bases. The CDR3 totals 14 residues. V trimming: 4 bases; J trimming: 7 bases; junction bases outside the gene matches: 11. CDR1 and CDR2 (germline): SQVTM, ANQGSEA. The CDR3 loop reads CSVGSRDRISGYTF. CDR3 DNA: TGCAGCGTTGGGTCCCGGGACAGGATTAGTGGCTACACCTTC.

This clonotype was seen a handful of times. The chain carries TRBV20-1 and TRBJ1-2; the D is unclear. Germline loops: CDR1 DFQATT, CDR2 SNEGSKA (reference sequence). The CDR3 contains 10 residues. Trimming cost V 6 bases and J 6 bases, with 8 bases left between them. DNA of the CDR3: TGCAGTGCCGAAAGTAATGGCTACACCTTC. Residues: CSAESNGYTF.

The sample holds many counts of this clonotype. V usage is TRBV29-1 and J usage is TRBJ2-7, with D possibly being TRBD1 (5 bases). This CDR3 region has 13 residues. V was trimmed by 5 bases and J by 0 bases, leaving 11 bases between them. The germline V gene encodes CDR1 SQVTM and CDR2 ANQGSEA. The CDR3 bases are TGCAGCGTTCAGGGCAGGGACTCCTACGAGCAGTACTTC. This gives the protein CSVQGRDSYEQYF.

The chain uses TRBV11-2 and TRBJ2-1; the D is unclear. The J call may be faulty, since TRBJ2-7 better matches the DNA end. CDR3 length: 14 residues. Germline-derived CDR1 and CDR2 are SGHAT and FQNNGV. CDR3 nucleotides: TGTGCCAGCAGCTTAAGGGTCGCCTACAATGAGCAGTACTTC. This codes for CASSLRVAYNEQYF.

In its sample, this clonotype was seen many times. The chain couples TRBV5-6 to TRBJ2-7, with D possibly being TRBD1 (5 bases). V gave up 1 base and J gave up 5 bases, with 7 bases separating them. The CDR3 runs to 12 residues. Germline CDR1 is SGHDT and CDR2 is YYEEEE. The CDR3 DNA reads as TGTGCCAGCAGCTTGATAGGGGACGAGCAGTACTTC. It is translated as CASSLIGDEQYF.

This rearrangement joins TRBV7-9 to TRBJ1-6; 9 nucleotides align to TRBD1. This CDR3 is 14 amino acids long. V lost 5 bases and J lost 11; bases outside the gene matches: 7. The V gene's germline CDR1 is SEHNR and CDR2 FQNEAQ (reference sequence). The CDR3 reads CASSPGTGMAPLHF. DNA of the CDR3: TGTGCCAGCAGCCCAGGGACAGGGATGGCACCCCTCCACTTT.

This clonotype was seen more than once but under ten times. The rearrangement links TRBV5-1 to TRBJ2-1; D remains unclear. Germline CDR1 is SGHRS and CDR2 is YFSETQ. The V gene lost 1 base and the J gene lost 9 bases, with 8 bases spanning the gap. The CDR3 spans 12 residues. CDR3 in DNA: TGCGCCAGCAGCTTGTTTACCGGTGAGCAGTTCTTC. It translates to CASSLFTGEQFF.